This T cell receptor (beta chain) was observed in a study of blood T cell repertoires in COVID-19. Here immunoSEQ multiplex PCR was the method, and the copy in TCRdb shows in-frame clones only, minus some. Among about 300,000 clones listed, 90% were seen once. The CDR3 runs to 14 residues. The V end lost 0 bases, the J end lost 6 bases, and 10 bases lay between the germline ends. The germline CDR1 and CDR2 sequences are SGHRS and YFSETQ. This clone came up once. The rearrangement links TRBV5-1 to TRBJ2-1; D possibly corresponds to TRBD2 (5 bases). The sequencing input was peripheral blood. The source is a young woman with COVID-19, enrolled during active disease. The CDR3 spells CASSLVALANEQFF. The CDR3, as DNA: TGCGCCAGCAGCTTGGTTGCCCTAGCCAATGAGCAGTTCTTC.